The clone carrying this TCR beta chain has at least ten counts. Unique molecular identifiers featured in how the TCRbeta library was prepared. TCRdb re-called the PCR reads through MiXCR, storing one row per CDR3 protein. The table has some 600,000 distinct CDR3 sequences, 16% seen once. These data originate in a study of T-cell reconstitution after alpha-beta-depleted transplantation in children. The germline gives CDR1 DFQATT, CDR2 SNEGSKA (reference sequence). V was trimmed by 5 bases and J by 4 bases, leaving 12 bases between them. The CDR3 consists of 12 residues. The rearrangement links TRBV20-1 to TRBJ2-7; D remains unclear. This sample comprised PBMCs from the stem cell graft donor, obtained from the stem cell graft. The source is a human donor who donated a stem cell graft to a child with acute myeloid leukemia. Written as DNA, the CDR3 is TGCAGTGCTCGTTACTCAAGGTACGAGCAGTACTTC. This translates into CSARYSRYEQYF.